A selection of T cell receptor beta chains follows, all from one sample in a study of blood T cell repertoires in COVID-19. The repertoire was sequenced with immunoSEQ multiplex PCR; TCRdb's copy has only in-frame clones and lacks some. The sample has some 44,000 clones; 80% to 90% are singletons. Sequenced sample: peripheral blood. The receptors come from a man aged 55 to 69 with active COVID-19. CDR3s include the opening cysteine and the closing phenylalanine or tryptophan. The order of the fields is CDR3 length, D gene, clone size, V gene, J gene, CDR3 DNA, CDR3 protein. D genes are given only for firm matches. Clone size is stated in some rows and not others, as once, few, many or a class when expanded.

11,.,.,TRBV11-3,TRBJ2-1,TGTGCCAGCAGCTACTACCGGGAGCAGTTCTTC,CASSYYREQFF
12,.,.,TRBV10-2,TRBJ1-5,TGCGCCAGCAGGGGGGGGAATCAGCCCCAGCATTTT,CASRGGNQPQHF
14,TRBD1,.,TRBV7-2,TRBJ2-3,TGTGCCAGCACCATCCCGGAGACAGGGGGTCCGCAGTATTTT,CASTIPETGGPQYF
15,TRBD1,once,TRBV28,TRBJ1-6,TGTGCCAGCAGCCCCGGACAGGGGCGTAATTCACCCCTCCACTTT,CASSPGQGRNSPLHF
15,.,.,TRBV11-3,TRBJ2-1,TGTGCCAGCAGCCAAAAAGCGGTGGCCTACAATGAGCAGTTCTTC,CASSQKAVAYNEQFF
15,.,.,TRBV5-1,TRBJ2-2,TGCGCCAGCAGCCAGGTGACAGGGAACACCGGGGAGCTGTTTTTT,CASSQVTGNTGELFF
15,TRBD2,.,TRBV5-1,TRBJ2-5,TGCGCCAGCAGCTTGCTAGCGGGAGGGTTCGAGACCCAGTACTTC,CASSLLAGGFETQYF
18,.,.,TRBV28,TRBJ2-4,TGTGCAGCACTAATGGATGGCGGTAGTAGATTGGACAAAAACATTCAGTACTTC,CAALMDGGSRLDKNIQYF
14,.,once,TRBV5-5,TRBJ1-3,TGTGCCAGCAGCTTGGAAGGGGTTGGAAACACCATATATTTT,CASSLEGVGNTIYF
13,TRBD1,.,TRBV25-1,TRBJ1-1,TGTGCCAGCAGTAACACAGGGGACACTGAAGCTTTCTTT,CASSNTGDTEAFF
18,.,.,TRBV21-1,TRBJ2-3,TGTGCCAGCAGCAAAGGGGCGGAGACCGGGGAGGGGACAGATACGCAGTATTTT,CASSKGAETGEGTDTQYF
13,.,.,TRBV2,TRBJ1-1,TGTGCCAGCAGAACATTCATGAACACTGAAGCTTTCTTT,CASRTFMNTEAFF
17,TRBD2,few,TRBV5-6,TRBJ2-3,TGTGCCAGCAGCCTCTTAGCGGGAGCGGGAGGGCCAGATACGCAGTATTTT,CASSLLAGAGGPDTQYF
13,.,.,TRBV7-6,TRBJ2-7,TGTGCCAGCAGCGCAGGGCCATCCTACGAGCAGTACTTC,CASSAGPSYEQYF
14,TRBD2,.,TRBV5-1,TRBJ2-7,TGCGCCAGCAGCTTGGAAGCGGGGGACCGTCGGGAGTACTTC,CASSLEAGDRREYF
15,TRBD1,.,TRBV5-4,TRBJ1-6,TGTGCCAGCTCCAGGGGGCTGAGCGAGAATTCACCCCTCCACTTT,CASSRGLSENSPLHF
14,.,.,TRBV3-1/TRBV3-2,TRBJ1-5,TGTGCCAGCAGCCAAGACAGCACGGGGCAGCCCCAGCATTTT,CASSQDSTGQPQHF
15,.,.,TRBV6-5,TRBJ1-6,TGTGCCAGCAGTTACTCGATTTCAGAGGGATCACCCCTCCACTTT,CASSYSISEGSPLHF
14,.,.,TRBV7-9,TRBJ2-7,TGTGCCAGCAGCTTAGGGCAGGTATCCTACGAGCAGTACTTC,CASSLGQVSYEQYF
14,.,.,TRBV28,TRBJ2-7,TGTGCCAGCAGTTTATCAGCAGGTACCTACGAGCAGTACTTC,CASSLSAGTYEQYF
15,.,.,TRBV10-1,TRBJ1-2,TGCGCCAGCAGTGCGCCAACAGGGTCAAACTATGGCTACACCTTC,CASSAPTGSNYGYTF
14,.,once,TRBV7-9,TRBJ1-2,TGTGCCAGCAGCTTTTGGACAGATCCTTATGGCTACACCTTC,CASSFWTDPYGYTF
15,.,.,TRBV4-2,TRBJ1-1,TGTGCCAGCAGCCCCCGATCAGATGGGAACACTGAAGCTTTCTTT,CASSPRSDGNTEAFF
15,.,.,TRBV5-6,TRBJ1-6,TGTGCCAGCAGCCCCACGGGACTCGGGAATTCACCCCTCCACTTT,CASSPTGLGNSPLHF